This TCR beta chain emerged from a study of blood T cell repertoires in COVID-19. As for the study in general: Sources were T cells, B-cell-depleted T cells, or PBMCs; the material itself was cDNA or gDNA.

Germline trimming cut 4 bases from V and 8 bases from J; bases unmatched to any gene: 9. The CDR3 totals 15 residues. CDR1 SGDLS and CDR2 YYNGEE come from the germline V gene. Generated by immunoSEQ multiplex PCR, the TCRdb table keeps only in-frame clones and is missing some. The sample lists about 68,000 clones; roughly 88% were seen once. Sequencing input: peripheral blood. The source is a young man with acute or convalescent COVID-19. The V gene is TRBV9, the J gene TRBJ1-4, with 9 bases aligning to TRBD1. CDR3 bases: TGTGCCAGCAGCCCTGGGGGACAGGGTTCCGAAAAACTGTTTTTT. It specifies CASSPGGQGSEKLFF.